This is a list of T cell receptor beta chains from one sample in a study of response to subunit inactivated influenza vaccine. MiXCR, applied by TCRdb to the RT-PCR reads, yields one record per CDR3 protein. The sample shows around 300,000 distinct CDR3 sequences, roughly 20% of them seen only once. This specimen was PBMCs from blood, taken approximately 22 months after vaccination. The receptors stem from a man between 50 and 75 years old who received an inactivated influenza vaccine. The CDR3 runs from the conserved cysteine through the conserved F or W. D genes are given only for firm matches. Clone size, where shown, is once, few, many, or a class for clones that have expanded.

clone_size	j_call	d_call	v_call	cdr3_aa	cdr3_nt
few	TRBJ2-3	TRBD2	TRBV20-1	CSASTSGIGADTQYF	TGCAGTGCTAGTACTAGCGGGATAGGGGCAGATACGCAGTATTTT
-	TRBJ1-2	-	TRBV6-1	CASRTSGTFYGYTF	TGTGCCAGCAGAACCTCCGGGACATTCTATGGCTACACCTTC
-	TRBJ2-1	-	TRBV29-1	CSVGVGGNYNEQFF	TGCAGCGTTGGGGTCGGAGGGAACTACAATGAGCAGTTCTTC
-	TRBJ2-7	TRBD2	TRBV3-1	CASRGVSYEQYF	TGTGCCAGCCGGGGGGTCTCCTACGAGCAGTACTTC
-	TRBJ1-5	-	TRBV6-2/TRBV6-3	CASSGGGINQPQHF	TGTGCCAGCAGCGGTGGAGGGATAAATCAGCCCCAGCATTTT
-	TRBJ2-3	-	TRBV4-3	CASSQDAGLTDTQYF	TGCGCCAGCAGCCAAGATGCGGGGCTCACAGATACGCAGTATTTT
-	TRBJ2-7	-	TRBV5-6	CASSFGPQIRQPYEQYF	TGTGCCAGCAGCTTTGGGCCCCAAATTAGACAGCCCTACGAGCAGTACTTC
-	TRBJ2-3	-	TRBV7-9	CAGTSTDTQYF	TGTGCCGGAACAAGCACAGATACGCAGTATTTT
many	TRBJ1-6	-	TRBV7-2	CASRQGMDSPLHF	TGTGCCAGCAGACAGGGAATGGATTCACCCCTCCACTTT
many	TRBJ1-4	TRBD1	TRBV20-1	CSARDLGRGLDNEKLFF	TGCAGTGCTAGAGATCTCGGCAGGGGGCTTGATAATGAAAAACTGTTTTTT
few	TRBJ2-1	TRBD2	TRBV10-3	CAISDTGGFEQFF	TGTGCCATCAGTGACACGGGGGGGTTTGAGCAGTTCTTC
few	TRBJ2-5	-	TRBV5-1	CASSLKTSRETQYF	TGCGCCAGCAGCTTGAAGACCTCCAGAGAGACCCAGTACTTC
few	TRBJ1-1	-	TRBV3-1	CASSHPGVGFSEAFF	TGTGCCAGCAGCCACCCCGGAGTGGGTTTCTCTGAAGCTTTCTTT
-	TRBJ1-1	TRBD1	TRBV6-5	CASSYSARGRTEAFF	TGTGCCAGCAGTTACTCTGCCAGGGGGCGGACTGAAGCTTTCTTT
many	TRBJ1-1	TRBD1	TRBV4-1	CASSHPGQTMNTEAFF	TGCGCCAGCAGCCACCCGGGACAGACAATGAACACTGAAGCTTTCTTT
many	TRBJ1-1	-	TRBV9	CASSDRSNTEAFF	TGTGCCAGCAGCGACAGGTCGAACACTGAAGCTTTCTTT
-	TRBJ2-4	TRBD1	TRBV7-8	CASSFSTVSGGNPKNIQYF	TGTGCCAGCAGCTTCAGCACGGTGTCAGGGGGAAATCCCAAAAACATTCAGTACTTC
-	TRBJ2-1	-	TRBV6-5	CASSYSSTIREKFF	TGTGCCAGCAGTTACTCGAGTACTATTCGAGAGAAGTTCTTC
-	TRBJ1-5	-	TRBV2	CASSEASQAADSNQPQHF	TGTGCCAGCAGTGAAGCGTCCCAGGCCGCCGATAGCAATCAGCCCCAGCATTTT
-	TRBJ2-1	TRBD2	TRBV9	CASSAPGLAGGEQFF	TGTGCCAGCAGCGCCCCGGGACTAGCGGGGGGGGAGCAGTTCTTC
-	TRBJ2-1	TRBD1	TRBV7-2	CASMDRTYNEQFF	TGTGCCAGCATGGACAGGACGTACAATGAGCAGTTCTTC
many	TRBJ2-7	-	TRBV3-1	CASSQDPWRDSYEQYF	TGTGCCAGCAGCCAAGATCCCTGGAGGGACTCCTACGAGCAGTACTTC
-	TRBJ2-3	-	TRBV7-2	CASSLHGRVTDTQYF	TGTGCCAGCAGCTTACACGGCAGGGTCACAGATACGCAGTATTTT
few	TRBJ2-1	-	TRBV7-9	CASRIGSSGRQFF	TGTGCCAGCAGGATAGGGTCGTCGGGACGGCAGTTCTTC
few	TRBJ1-6	TRBD1	TRBV15	CATSTGDRTPSPLHF	TGTGCCACCAGCACAGGGGACAGAACGCCGTCACCCCTCCACTTT
few	TRBJ1-6	-	TRBV27	CASSLTGPSPLHF	TGTGCCAGCAGTTTGACGGGGCCCTCACCCCTCCACTTT
-	TRBJ1-1	-	TRBV12-3/TRBV12-4	CASTKRGRVVGNTEAFF	TGTGCCAGCACCAAGAGGGGGAGGGTCGTAGGGAACACTGAAGCTTTCTTT
-	TRBJ1-1	TRBD1	TRBV27	CASSFLGQGETEAFF	TGTGCCAGCAGTTTCCTCGGACAGGGAGAAACTGAAGCTTTCTTT
-	TRBJ2-2	TRBD2	TRBV6-1	CASWLAGGNTGELFF	TGTGCCAGCTGGCTAGCGGGAGGGAACACCGGGGAGCTGTTTTTT
few	TRBJ2-2	-	TRBV24-1	CATRRDSSTGELFF	TGTGCCACCCGCCGGGACTCAAGTACCGGGGAGCTGTTTTTT
few	TRBJ1-5	-	TRBV29-1	CSLCQGGDQPQHF	TGCAGCTTATGTCAGGGCGGGGATCAGCCCCAGCATTTT
-	TRBJ2-7	TRBD1	TRBV7-8	CASSIRDRGYEQYF	TGTGCCAGCAGCATCCGGGACAGGGGGTACGAGCAGTACTTC
-	TRBJ1-4	TRBD1	TRBV11-2	CASSSTGAVDEKLFF	TGTGCCAGCAGCTCCACAGGGGCGGTGGATGAAAAACTGTTTTTT
few	TRBJ2-2	-	TRBV6-1	CASFRGSNTGELFF	TGTGCCAGTTTCAGGGGATCGAACACCGGGGAGCTGTTTTTT
-	TRBJ1-1	-	TRBV20-1	CSAQQGNAEAFF	TGCAGTGCTCAACAGGGAAACGCTGAAGCTTTCTTT
-	TRBJ2-5	TRBD2	TRBV20-1	CSAAPGLAGVLGTQYF	TGCAGTGCTGCCCCGGGACTAGCGGGAGTATTGGGGACCCAGTACTTC
-	TRBJ2-2	TRBD1	TRBV5-1	CASSPGQGPYTGELFF	TGCGCCAGCAGCCCAGGACAGGGGCCCTACACCGGGGAGCTGTTTTTT
many	TRBJ1-5	TRBD1	TRBV27	CASSTGTENQPQHF	TGTGCCAGCAGTACCGGGACAGAGAATCAGCCCCAGCATTTT
-	TRBJ2-1	-	TRBV6-1	CASSALGGSNEQFF	TGTGCCAGCAGTGCTTTGGGAGGTTCCAATGAGCAGTTCTTC
-	TRBJ2-1	TRBD2	TRBV20-1	CSVKSGRAYNEQFF	TGCAGTGTAAAGAGCGGGAGGGCCTACAATGAGCAGTTCTTC
-	TRBJ1-2	-	TRBV6-5	CASSYDSASYGYTF	TGTGCCAGCAGTTACGACAGCGCGTCGTATGGCTACACCTTC
-	TRBJ2-7	-	TRBV21-1	CASSKVGSGNEQYF	-
-	TRBJ1-4	-	TRBV4-3	CASSQDSRTNEKLFF	TGCGCCAGCAGCCAAGATAGCCGAACTAATGAAAAACTGTTTTTT
-	TRBJ1-2	-	TRBV11-2	CASSLDQGFYGYTF	TGTGCCAGCAGCTTAGATCAGGGATTCTATGGCTACACCTTC
-	TRBJ2-7	-	TRBV28	CASSPGVGRRQYF	TGTGCCAGCAGTCCCGGTGTTGGGCGCAGGCAGTACTTC
-	TRBJ2-2	-	TRBV6-2/TRBV6-3	CASSQKVGELFF	TGTGCCAGCAGTCAAAAGGTCGGGGAGCTGTTTTTT
-	TRBJ1-1	TRBD1	TRBV12-3/TRBV12-4	CASRGTDTEAFF	TGTGCCAGCAGGGGGACAGACACTGAAGCTTTCTTT
-	TRBJ1-3	-	TRBV5-1	CASSLAGTSSGNTIYF	TGCGCCAGCAGCTTGGCCGGGACAAGCTCTGGAAACACCATATATTTT
many	TRBJ1-1	-	TRBV29-1	CSSEAGLNTEAFF	TGCAGCTCCGAGGCGGGGTTGAACACTGAAGCTTTCTTT
few	TRBJ1-1	-	TRBV5-1	CASSMQGATEAFF	TGCGCCAGCAGCATGCAGGGTGCCACTGAAGCTTTCTTT
-	TRBJ2-1	-	TRBV30	CAWSSNPTASKQFF	TGTGCCTGGAGTTCTAACCCGACAGCAAGTAAGCAGTTCTTC